What follows are 27 T cell receptor beta chains derived from one specimen sequenced in a study of tumor and adjacent non-tumor tissue in lung cancer. Three rounds of nested PCR, following a modified ARM-PCR protocol, produced the TCRbeta library. In TCRdb, the multiplex PCR reads were re-called with MiXCR into one record per CDR3 protein. The sample gives roughly 43,000 distinct CDR3 sequences, less than 65% of which show up once; 45% is in the top ten. This sample's RNA came from whole unsorted tissue. Distant lung tissue was collected more than 3 cm away from the tumor edge. The sequenced sample consisted of distant non-tumor lung tissue. Every receptor here comes from a man in his fifties or sixties with non-small cell lung cancer.

Comments on this clonotype: The junction and the germline gene differ at one end; a read error may be behind it. V gene TRBV11-2 combines with J gene TRBJ2-7; perhaps TRBD1 as D (5 bases). The CDR3 is 14 residues long. In germline, CDR1 is SGHAT, CDR2 FQNNGV. The CDR3 loop reads CVSATQGASYEQYF. The CDR3 DNA reads TGTGTCAGCGCAACGCAGGGTGCCAGCTACGAGCAGTACTTC.

Concerning this clonotype itself: At one end the junction does not follow the germline gene, possibly because of a read error. This rearrangement joins TRBV29-1 to TRBJ2-7; 8 bases are a match to TRBD2. Germline V gene lookup returns CDR1 SQVTM and CDR2 ANQGSEA. This CDR3 region has 14 residues. The CDR3 nucleotides read TGCAGCGCAAGGACTAGCAGGAGCCTCTACGAGCGGTACTTC. Protein product: CSARTSRSLYERYF.

To note about this clonotype: The missing conserved phenylalanine or tryptophan at the end of this CDR3 makes a read error likely. The CDR3 loop reads CASSVGGEQFS. CDR3 DNA sequence: TGTGCCAGCAGCGTCGGGGGTGAGCAGTTCTCC. The V call is TRBV13, the J call TRBJ2-1; D may be TRBD2 (6 bases). Trimming shortened V by 5 bases and J by 9 bases, and 8 bases separated the two germline ends. The CDR3 has 11 residues. Per germline, CDR1 PRHDT and CDR2 FYEKMQ (reference sequence).

With respect to this clonotype: The junction departs from germline at one end; a sequencing error may be responsible. The chain is built from TRBV12-3 or TRBV12-4 and TRBJ2-7, with a weak D call TRBD1 (5 bases). This CDR3 contains 14 residues. The DNA for the CDR3 is TGTGTCAGCAGGCCCCCCGGCCTAGGGGACGAGCAGTACTTC. This encodes CVSRPPGLGDEQYF.

Comment on this clonotype: This may stem from a read error, because a much larger clone lies one nucleotide away. This chain connects TRBV5-1 to TRBJ2-2; D is undetermined. Germline CDR1 is SGHRS and CDR2 is YFSETQ. The CDR3 is 15 residues long. V dropped 1 base and J dropped 3 bases, with 10 bases sitting between them. The CDR3 nucleotides read TGCGCCAGCAGCTTGATGAGCACCCACACCGGGGAGCTGTTTTTT. Translated: CASSLMSTHTGELFF.

Worth noting for this clonotype: Mismatch with germline at one junction end may stem from a read error. The chain combines TRBV5-6 with TRBJ1-6; D remains unclear. Germline lookup yields CDR1 SGHDT and CDR2 YYEEEE. This CDR3 comprises 12 residues. The CDR3 nucleotides read TGTGCCAGCAGCTCGAAGAATTCACCCTTCCACTTT. It encodes CASSSKNSPFHF.

This clonotype has just a few counts. It is likely a read error, because the conserved phenylalanine at the end of the CDR3 is missing. The rearrangement links TRBV6-1 to TRBJ2-1, with 11 positions matching TRBD2. This CDR3 is built from 14 residues. V trimming: 11 bases; J trimming: 8 bases; junction bases outside the gene matches: 11. Germline-derived CDR1 and CDR2 are MNHNS and SASEGT. In nucleotides, the CDR3 is TGTGCCGGCCGAGGGCTAGCGGGGGGTGATGAGCAGTTCCTC. Its protein is CAGRGLAGGDEQFL.

This clonotype was seen just once. A read error may explain this, as a much larger clone is one base away. The chain has TRBV12-3 or TRBV12-4 and TRBJ1-3; TRBD1 might be the D (5 bases). Trimming shortened V by 1 base and J by 4 bases, and 14 bases separated the two germline ends. The CDR3 totals 16 residues. The chain's CDR3 is CASSLGGTQSGNTIYF. Here the CDR3 DNA reads TGTGCCAGCAGTTTAGGGGGGACTCAGTCCGGAAACACCATATATTTT.

Concerning this clonotype itself: A clone one base away is much larger, so this may be a read error. The chain links TRBV28 to TRBJ2-1, with 7 bases aligning to TRBD1. From germline, CDR1 is MDHEN and CDR2 SYDVKM. CDR3 length equals 16 residues. CDR3 amino acids: CVSSAVLTGWYNEQFF. The DNA for the CDR3 is TGTGTCAGCAGTGCGGTTTTGACAGGGTGGTACAATGAGCAGTTCTTC.

Note on this clonotype: A read error may account for a junction end that differs from germline. The rearrangement links TRBV11-2 to TRBJ1-1, with unresolved D. Germline CDR1 SGHAT, CDR2 FQNNGV. The CDR3 runs 13 residues. The CDR3 DNA is TGTGCCAGCAGCTTGATGAGGAACACTGAGGCTTTATTT. Its protein product is CASSLMRNTEALF.

Turning to this clonotype: The CDR3 ends on some other residue instead of the conserved phenylalanine or tryptophan, so this is likely a read error. The rearrangement joins TRBV4-1 to TRBJ2-2; TRBD2 might be the D (6 bases). The CDR3 is made up of 17 amino acids. Per the germline V gene, CDR1 is MGHRA and CDR2 is YSYEKL. CDR3 sequence: CASSQDRSGWNTGELFS. The CDR3 DNA follows: TGCGCCAGCAGCCAAGATCGAAGCGGGTGGAACACAGGGGAGCTGTTTTCT.

This clonotype was detected only once. The J gene is TRBJ2-7, the V gene TRBV6-5; the D gene is possibly TRBD2 (7 bases). Germline V gives CDR1 MNHEY, CDR2 SVGAGI. Trimming removed 6 bases from V and 2 bases from J, with 11 bases in between. This CDR3 contains 13 residues. The CDR3 region has the DNA TGTGCCAGCAGAGTAGGGGGGGCCTACGAGCAGTACTTC. Translated: CASRVGGAYEQYF.

Concerning this clonotype: A junction boundary mismatches the germline segment, possibly from a read error. The chain recombines TRBV6-5 with TRBJ2-2; 7 nucleotides align to TRBD2. The CDR3 consists of 17 residues. The germline CDR1 and CDR2 sequences are MNHEY and SVGAGI. The CDR3 DNA sequence: TGTGCCAGTAGTTACTCAGGACTAGTGGGCCAAAGGAGGGAGCTGTTTTTT. Translating gives CASSYSGLVGQRRELFF.

Details on this clonotype: One junction end does not reproduce the germline sequence, and a read error may be involved. The J gene is TRBJ2-5, the V gene TRBV12-3 or TRBV12-4; possible D gene TRBD2, 5 bases. CDR3 length: 13 amino acids. The CDR3 is CVSSLREGETQYF. In nucleotides, the CDR3 is TGTGTCAGCAGTCTCCGAGAGGGAGAGACCCAGTACTTC.

Details on this clonotype: At one end the junction does not follow the germline gene, possibly because of a read error. CDR3 in DNA: TGTGCCACCAGCGCACGTTGGGGGGGCGCAGATACGCAGTATTTT. Amino acids: CATSARWGGADTQYF. V and J are TRBV11-3 and TRBJ2-3; D is perhaps TRBD2 (7 bases). The CDR3 spans 15 residues. Germline V gene data show CDR1 as SGHNT and CDR2 as YENEEA.

Note on this clonotype: At one end the junction does not follow the germline gene, possibly because of a read error. J is TRBJ1-1 and V is TRBV5-6; 7 nucleotides agree with TRBD1. Per the germline V gene, CDR1 is SGHDT and CDR2 is YYEEEE. The CDR3 extends over 17 amino acids. The chain's CDR3 is CASNLVNVKRGRTEAFF. The CDR3 DNA reads TGTGCCAGCAACTTAGTAAATGTTAAGAGGGGGCGTACTGAAGCGTTCTTT.

In the case of this clonotype: The CDR3 does not close with the conserved phenylalanine or tryptophan, likely indicating a read error. The rearrangement joins TRBV4-2 to TRBJ1-5, with TRBD1 matching over 8 bases. Matching the DNA end better, TRBJ2-3 makes the J call doubtful. This CDR3 has 15 amino acids. In germline, CDR1 is LGHNA, CDR2 YNFKEQ. The CDR3 region has the DNA TGTGCCAGCAGCCCCTCGGGACAGGTTGAACAGCCCCAGTATCTT. It is translated as CASSPSGQVEQPQYL.

Regarding this clonotype: A read error may explain this, as a much larger clone is one base away. The rearrangement uses TRBV5-1 and TRBJ2-3; 7 positions agree with TRBD2. Trimming removed 2 bases from V and 0 bases from J; junction bases left unmatched: 6. Germline V lookup: CDR1 SGHRS, CDR2 YFSETQ. The CDR3 totals 16 residues. CDR3 bases: TGCGCCAGCAGCTTTGGACTAGTGGCTAGCACAGATACGCAGTATTTT. This encodes CASSFGLVASTDTQYF.

Turning to this clonotype: The junction differs from germline at one of its ends, possibly a read error. CDR3 sequence reads: CVSSFGTGMREQYF. For the CDR3, the DNA is TGTGTCAGCAGCTTTGGGACAGGGATGCGCGAGCAGTACTTC. V and J are TRBV7-8 and TRBJ2-7, with TRBD1 matching over 9 bases. Germline V lookup: CDR1 SGHVS, CDR2 FQNEAQ. The CDR3 extends over 14 amino acids.

On this clonotype: A clone one base away is much larger, so this may be a read error. The chain is built from TRBV6-5 and TRBJ1-1; tentatively, D is TRBD1 (6 bases). The germline V gene encodes CDR1 MNHEY and CDR2 SVGAGI. The CDR3 consists of 16 residues. The CDR3 protein is CASSYSRGAMNTEVFF. DNA of the CDR3: TGTGCCAGCAGTTACTCGAGGGGGGCCATGAACACTGAAGTTTTCTTT.

A word on this clonotype: A much larger clone sits a single nucleotide away, making a read error possible. The chain uses TRBV30 and TRBJ2-3; D gene uncertain. The CDR3 totals 13 residues. Trimming cost V 8 bases and J 1 base, with 13 bases left between them. Germline values: CDR1 GTSNPN, CDR2 SVGIG (reference sequence). CDR3: CAAIPAGTDTQYF. CDR3 coding DNA: TGTGCCGCCATACCCGCTGGCACAGATACGCAGTATTTT.

In its sample, this clonotype was seen a few times. The chain combines TRBV12-3 or TRBV12-4 with TRBJ2-1; D perhaps matches TRBD2 (6 bases). V was shortened by 2 bases and J by 0 bases, with 11 bases between the two germline ends. This CDR3 comprises 16 residues. The CDR3 region has the DNA TGTGCCAGCAGTTTAACGGGAGCTAACTCCTACAATGAGCAGTTCTTC. Its protein is CASSLTGANSYNEQFF.

With respect to this clonotype: No conserved phenylalanine or tryptophan ends this CDR3, so it is likely a read error. The chain is built from TRBV6-1 and TRBJ2-6; TRBD1 might be the D (6 bases). The CDR3 is 17 residues long. Germline V gives CDR1 MNHNS, CDR2 SASEGT. V was shortened by 5 bases and J by 0 bases, with 14 bases between the two germline ends. The CDR3 DNA follows: TGTGCCAGCAGTACCGGGACAACCTGCTCTGGGGCCAACGTCCTGACTTAC. Residues: CASSTGTTCSGANVLTY.

This chain joins TRBV6-1 and TRBJ2-1; 9 nucleotides match TRBD1. The CDR3 sequence is 16 residues long. The germline V gene encodes CDR1 MNHNS and CDR2 SASEGT. V was pared by 1 base and J by 10 bases, with 11 bases of the junction left unmatched. DNA for the CDR3: TGTGCCAGCAGTGAAGTTTTAGGACAGGGGAGTAACGAGCAGTTCTTC. Translating gives CASSEVLGQGSNEQFF.

The table lists this clonotype with a few counts. The chain combines TRBV28 with TRBJ1-1, with 9 bases fitting TRBD1. Germline assignment: CDR1 MDHEN and CDR2 SYDVKM. V dropped 7 bases and J dropped 3; count of bases not matched to a gene: 9. The length of the CDR3 is 15 residues. CDR3 DNA sequence: TGTGCCAGCACCCCCCCACAGGGGGCCTACACTGAAGCTTTCTTT. Translation gives CASTPPQGAYTEAFF.

V is TRBV11-2 and J is TRBJ2-2; no definite D call. The CDR3 runs 14 residues. Trimming pared 1 base from V and 5 bases from J, leaving 8 bases between. Germline CDR1 reads SGHAT; CDR2 reads FQNNGV. Here the CDR3 DNA reads TGTGCCAGCAGCTTAGGACTGTGGACCGGGGAGCTGTTTTTT. Protein product: CASSLGLWTGELFF.

This clonotype was counted many times. V is TRBV5-8 and J is TRBJ2-3; D is possibly TRBD2 (6 bases). The CDR3 contains 16 residues. The germline V and J ends were trimmed by 4 bases and 0 bases, with 15 bases remaining between them. Germline V gene data show CDR1 as SGHTS and CDR2 as YDEGEE. Written as DNA, the CDR3 is TGTGCCAGCAGCCCTTTAGGGCGGGGAAGCACAGATACGCAGTATTTT. Translating gives CASSPLGRGSTDTQYF.